The next 28 T cell receptor beta chains were all read from a single sample in a study of shared clonotypes between healthy human individuals. Selected positively for CCR7 and CD45RO-negative, naive CD8 cells excluded terminally differentiated effector memory CD45RA+ cells. Repertoires were generated with immunoSEQ multiplex PCR, while TCRdb's copy carries only in-frame clones and drops some. The sample includes approximately 2,200,000 clones, 93% of them seen just once. The sample taken for sequencing was naive CD8+ T cells from PBMCs. The source of these receptors is a young man in good health. Some clones in this sample may be carry-over from other donors' samples.

The chain is built from TRBV6-5 and TRBJ2-7; no firm D call. The CDR3 is 16 amino acids. The V gene lost 0 bases and the J gene lost 3 bases, with 15 bases spanning the gap. Germline lookup yields CDR1 MNHEY and CDR2 SVGAGI. The CDR3 nucleotides are TGTGCCAGCAGTTACTCCCGAGATTGGGTTGTCTACGAGCAGTACTTC. Its protein product is CASSYSRDWVVYEQYF.

The chain carries TRBV19 and TRBJ2-7; no definite D call. The CDR3 has 15 amino acids. V lost 6 bases and J 0 bases, leaving 15 bases between the germline ends. In germline, CDR1 is LNHDA, CDR2 SQIVND (reference sequence). CDR3: CASSLGPSLSYEQYF. CDR3 nucleotide sequence: TGTGCCAGTAGCCTCGGACCTTCCCTCTCCTACGAGCAGTACTTC.

V is TRBV19 and J is TRBJ1-5, with D unclear. The CDR3 consists of 14 residues. Germline CDR1 is LNHDA and CDR2 is SQIVND (reference sequence). V lost 3 bases to trimming and J lost 2 bases, with 8 bases between them. The CDR3 sequence: CASSMGFGNQPQHF. The CDR3 nucleotides read TGTGCCAGTAGTATGGGGTTCGGCAATCAGCCCCAGCATTTT. Looking up the rest from reference TRBV19 and TRBJ1-5 gives the full variable domain: DGGITQSPKYLFRKEGQNVTLSCEQNLNHDAMYWYRQDPGQGLRLIYYSQIVNDFQKGDIAEGYSVSREKKESFPLTVTSAQKNPTAFYLCASSMGFGNQPQHFGDGTRLSIL.

V gene TRBV27 combines with J gene TRBJ2-2, with TRBD2 identical over 9 bases. V lost 3 bases, J lost 7 bases, and 6 bases stayed unmatched. CDR1 is MNHEY, CDR2 SMNVEV, per germline (reference sequence). The CDR3 runs to 15 residues. CDR3 nucleotides: TGTGCCAGCAGTTTTGCGCGGGAGGGAAACGGGGAGCTGTTTTTT. The encoded protein is CASSFAREGNGELFF.

This clone was found once. The same CDR3 arises from other DNA sequences in this sample as well. The J gene is TRBJ2-3, the V gene TRBV9; D call uncertain. Germline V gene sequence: CDR1 SGDLS, CDR2 YYNGEE. This CDR3 has 12 residues. Trimming left V 0 bases short and J 3 bases short, with 2 bases between. The CDR3 is CASSVGTDTQYF. CDR3 bases: TGTGCCAGCAGCGTAGGAACAGATACGCAGTATTTT.

CDR3 coding DNA: TGTGCCAGCAGTTTTTTAGGGACAGGGAACACCGGGGAGCTGTTTTTT. Translated, it gives CASSFLGTGNTGELFF. The V call is TRBV28, the J call TRBJ2-2; 8 bases align to TRBD1. With 3 bases clipped from V and 1 base from J, the junction kept 4 bases outside the gene matches. The CDR3 runs to 16 residues. Germline V gives CDR1 MDHEN, CDR2 SYDVKM.

Written as DNA, the CDR3 is TGTGCCAGCCCGTCCCCCCCTGGGGAGTGGTATGGCTACACCTTC. Translated: CASPSPPGEWYGYTF. The rearrangement joins TRBV2 to TRBJ1-2; D is ambiguous. The CDR3 totals 15 residues. The germline V gene encodes CDR1 SNHLY and CDR2 FYNNEI. V was pared by 8 bases and J by 5 bases, with 21 bases between.

This clone was seen once. The chain couples TRBV7-2 to TRBJ2-3, with a weak D call TRBD2 (6 bases). The CDR3 is 14 amino acids. Germline CDR1 SGHTA, CDR2 FQGNSA. V was trimmed by 10 bases and J by 4 bases, leaving 18 bases between them. CDR3 in DNA: TGTGCCACCCAGACTAGTTGGGCCCCAGATACGCAGTATTTT. Protein product: CATQTSWAPDTQYF.

The J gene is TRBJ2-3, the V gene TRBV2; 8 nucleotides agree with TRBD2. The CDR3 has 15 residues. After removal of 7 bases from V and 6 bases from J, the junction contained 12 bases not matched to a gene. Germline lookup yields CDR1 SNHLY and CDR2 FYNNEI. CDR3 protein: CASTESAGAWDTQYF. For the CDR3, the DNA is TGTGCCAGCACGGAGTCAGCGGGAGCTTGGGATACGCAGTATTTT.

The chain is built from TRBV7-9 and TRBJ1-2, with no clear D. Trimming pared 1 base from V and 4 bases from J, leaving 13 bases between. Per the germline V gene, CDR1 is SEHNR and CDR2 is FQNEAQ (reference sequence). There are 15 residues in the CDR3. The CDR3 spells CASSLDTALIYGYTF. The CDR3 DNA reads as TGTGCCAGCAGCTTAGACACCGCCCTAATCTATGGCTACACCTTC.

The chain is built from TRBV4-3 and TRBJ1-1; D call uncertain. In germline, CDR1 is LGHNA, CDR2 YSLEER. V was pared by 1 base and J by 0 bases, with 6 bases between. The CDR3 extends over 14 amino acids. The DNA of the CDR3 is TGCGCCAGCAGCCAAGTCGGGCTGAACACTGAAGCTTTCTTT. This sequence encodes CASSQVGLNTEAFF.

V gene TRBV27 combines with J gene TRBJ2-5; unclear D gene. V was clipped by 5 bases and J by 5 bases, with 15 bases between them. The CDR3 runs to 14 residues. Germline V gene sequence: CDR1 MNHEY, CDR2 SMNVEV (reference sequence). The CDR3 DNA is TGTGCCAGCAGTCCCCAGACCCTAGGGGAGACCCAGTACTTC. Its translation is CASSPQTLGETQYF.

V gene TRBV13 combines with J gene TRBJ2-2; tentatively, D is TRBD1 or TRBD2 (5 bases each). V dropped 3 bases and J dropped 6 bases, with 20 bases sitting between them. CDR1 is PRHDT, CDR2 FYEKMQ, per germline (reference sequence). The CDR3 contains 17 residues. The CDR3: CASSLRGLSGRPGELFF. The CDR3 nucleotides read TGTGCCAGCAGCTTGAGGGGCCTTTCTGGTCGGCCCGGGGAGCTGTTTTTT.

V usage is TRBV5-8 and J usage is TRBJ2-7; 7 bases line up with TRBD1. This CDR3 has 13 amino acids. The germline CDR1 and CDR2 sequences are SGHTS and YDEGEE. The ends lost 8 bases at V and 1 base at J; junction bases unmatched: 6. In nucleotides, the CDR3 is TGTGCCAGTGAGGGGGCCGTGTCCTACGAGCAGTACTTC. Amino acid sequence: CASEGAVSYEQYF.

This chain links TRBV5-6 with TRBJ2-7, with 9 positions matching TRBD2. Germline V gene sequence: CDR1 SGHDT, CDR2 YYEEEE. V dropped 4 bases and J dropped 3; count of bases not matched to a gene: 11. The CDR3 consists of 16 residues. In DNA, the CDR3 is TGTGCCAGCAGCGGGAGTGGGAGTAGCGGGGGCTACGAGCAGTACTTC. Its protein is CASSGSGSSGGYEQYF.

The CDR3 DNA reads TGCGCCAGCAGCTCGGACAGAGCCGGGGCTTTCTTT. Amino acids: CASSSDRAGAFF. The chain links TRBV5-1 to TRBJ1-1; tentatively, D is TRBD1 (6 bases). The CDR3 totals 12 residues. V was cut by 3 bases and J by 11 bases, with 14 bases left in between. Germline V gene lookup returns CDR1 SGHRS and CDR2 YFSETQ.

The V gene is TRBV4-2, the J gene TRBJ1-1; 10 positions match TRBD1. This CDR3 spans 14 amino acids. J was trimmed by 8 bases and V by 4 bases; bases with no gene match: 7. The germline V gene has CDR1 LGHNA and CDR2 YNFKEQ. In DNA form, the CDR3 reads TGTGCCAGCAGCCGGACGACAGGGGGCGGGGAAGCTTTCTTT. This sequence encodes CASSRTTGGGEAFF.

V usage is TRBV7-9 and J usage is TRBJ2-1, with 10 bases fitting TRBD1. The CDR3 length is 16 residues. J gave up 7 bases and V 2 bases, and 8 bases lay outside the gene matches. CDR1 is SEHNR and CDR2 is FQNEAQ in the germline V gene (reference sequence). The CDR3 loop reads CASSLPLRDRGNEQFF. For the CDR3, the DNA is TGTGCCAGCAGCTTACCGCTTCGGGACAGGGGTAATGAGCAGTTCTTC. The full variable domain, its missing parts supplied by reference TRBV7-9 and TRBJ2-1, is DTGVSQNPRHKITKRGQNVTFRCDPISEHNRLYWYRQTLGQGPEFLTYFQNEAQLEKSRLLSDRFSAERPKGSFSTLEIQRTEQGDSAMYLCASSLPLRDRGNEQFFGPGTRLTVL.

This chain joins TRBV6-5 and TRBJ2-1; 8 positions agree with TRBD1. Trimming at V came to 6 bases and at J to 6 bases, leaving 10 bases not matched to a gene. This CDR3 has 15 amino acids. The V gene's germline CDR1 is MNHEY and CDR2 SVGAGI. CDR3 nucleotides: TGTGCCAGCAGCCCAGACAGGGGCGCCGGCAATGAGCAGTTCTTC. Translated, it gives CASSPDRGAGNEQFF.

This sequence joins TRBV19 and TRBJ1-2; D not resolved. The length of the CDR3 is 12 residues. V shed 6 bases and J shed 6 bases, with 11 bases lying between them. Germline CDR1 and CDR2: LNHDA and SQIVND (reference sequence). CDR3 coding DNA: TGTGCCAGTAGGTTTCGTCCGGATGGCTACACCTTC. Protein: CASRFRPDGYTF.

The rearrangement links TRBV30 to TRBJ2-7; the D call may be TRBD1 or TRBD2 (5 bases each). The CDR3 sequence is 13 residues long. V lost 0 bases to trimming and J lost 2 bases, with 8 bases between them. Per the germline V gene, CDR1 is GTSNPN and CDR2 is SVGIG (reference sequence). The CDR3 region has the DNA TGTGCCTGGAGTGTCGGGGCCACCTACGAGCAGTACTTC. This gives the protein CAWSVGATYEQYF. The full variable domain, with the rest looked up from reference TRBV30 and TRBJ2-7, is SQTIHQWPATLVQPVGSPLSLECTVEGTSNPNLYWYRQAAGRGLQLLFYSVGIGQISSEVPQNLSASRPQDRQFILSSKKLLLSDSGFYLCAWSVGATYEQYFGPGTRLTVT.

On this clone: In the same sample, other DNA sequences code for this CDR3. The chain uses TRBV27 and TRBJ2-3; 9 bases map to TRBD2. The germline V gene encodes CDR1 MNHEY and CDR2 SMNVEV (reference sequence). Losses at the gene ends were 2 bases for V and 4 bases for J; bases not matched to a gene: 1. CDR3 size: 14 residues. CDR3 region: CASSLAGGPDTQYF. The CDR3 DNA is TGTGCCAGCAGTTTAGCGGGAGGGCCAGATACGCAGTATTTT.

The chain has TRBV29-1 and TRBJ2-1, with D possibly being TRBD1 (6 bases). The CDR3 spans 13 residues. CDR1 is SQVTM and CDR2 is ANQGSEA in the germline V gene. Trimming removed 4 bases at V and 2 bases at J, with 9 bases between. CDR3 DNA: TGCAGCGTTGCAGGGGCGGCCTACAATGAGCAGTTCTTC. It codes for CSVAGAAYNEQFF.

V gene TRBV6-5 combines with J gene TRBJ1-1; TRBD1 might be the D (5 bases). This CDR3 contains 12 residues. Trimming removed 8 bases from V and 7 bases from J, with 14 bases in between. Germline values: CDR1 MNHEY, CDR2 SVGAGI. CDR3 in DNA: TGTGCCAGCCTTAGTCACAGGTATGAAGCTTTCTTT. The encoded protein is CASLSHRYEAFF.

J is TRBJ2-7 and V is TRBV5-4, with D tentatively TRBD1 (6 bases). The germline gives CDR1 SGHNT, CDR2 YYREEE (reference sequence). The CDR3 is 16 residues long. V lost 4 bases and J lost 1, with 18 bases in between. This chain's CDR3 is CASSGAGGQRSYEQYF. Here the CDR3 DNA reads TGTGCCAGCAGCGGGGCAGGAGGACAGAGATCCTACGAGCAGTACTTC.

The chain joins TRBV15 to TRBJ2-2, with D tentatively TRBD1 (5 bases). Germline CDR1 LNHNV, CDR2 YYDKDF (reference sequence). The CDR3 runs to 15 residues. The ends were cut back, 0 bases at V and 6 bases at J, with 11 bases in the middle. The CDR3 nucleotides are TGTGCCACCAGCAGAGAAGGGGTGCGACCCGGGGAGCTGTTTTTT. Translated: CATSREGVRPGELFF. The full variable domain, in which reference TRBV15 and TRBJ2-2 provide the parts outside the CDR3, is DAMVIQNPRYQVTQFGKPVTLSCSQTLNHNVMYWYQQKSSQAPKLLFHYYDKDFNNEADTPDNFQSRRPNTSFCFLDIRSPGLGDTAMYLCATSREGVRPGELFFGEGSRLTVL.

The chain couples TRBV7-3 to TRBJ2-1; 7 positions agree with TRBD2. From germline, CDR1 is SGHTA and CDR2 FQGTGA. The V and J ends lost 5 bases and 4 bases, in that order; junction bases with no gene match: 11. The CDR3 is made up of 16 amino acids. Here the CDR3 DNA reads TGTGCCAGCAGCGAGGGAGGGGTAGGAGCTTACAATGAGCAGTTCTTC. Translation gives CASSEGGVGAYNEQFF.

The chain employs TRBV6-4 and TRBJ2-1; possibly TRBD2 for D (5 bases). This CDR3 region has 15 residues. Germline lookup yields CDR1 MRHNA and CDR2 SNTAGT. V lost 0 bases and J 2 bases, leaving 8 bases between the germline ends. This chain's CDR3 is CASSDSIGAYNEQFF. The CDR3 DNA reads as TGTGCCAGCAGTGACTCGATCGGGGCCTACAATGAGCAGTTCTTC.